These T cell receptor beta chains were read from a single sample in a study of blood T cell repertoires in COVID-19. Profiled with immunoSEQ multiplex PCR; TCRdb holds only in-frame clones, not every one. The sample consists of some 74,000 clones, approximately 79% of them appearing once. The sequencing input was peripheral blood. These receptors originate from a man aged 65 to 85 with active or convalescent COVID-19. CDR3s include the opening cysteine and the closing phenylalanine or tryptophan. Fields, in order: clone size, D gene, V gene, J gene, CDR3 DNA, CDR3 protein. D genes are given only for firm matches. Some rows have no size entry. The others give once, few or many, or a class for an expanded clone.

-	-	TRBV30	TRBJ1-2	TGTGCCTGGAGGGGGGGACCCTATGGCTACACCTTC	CAWRGGPYGYTF
-	TRBD2	TRBV4-1	TRBJ2-5	TGCGCCAGCAGCCCCGTACTAGCGTATCAAGAGACCCAGTACTTC	CASSPVLAYQETQYF
-	-	TRBV19	TRBJ2-1	TGTGCCTGCGGGTCAGTAGACTCCTACAATGAGCAGTTCTTC	CACGSVDSYNEQFF
-	-	TRBV5-1	TRBJ1-1	TGCGCCAGCAGCTTGCCGGGGAATGAAGCTTTCTTT	CASSLPGNEAFF
-	-	TRBV6-5	TRBJ1-4	TGTGCCAGCAGTCGGGAGGGAGGGAGGGAAAAACTGTTTTTT	CASSREGGREKLFF
once	TRBD1	TRBV4-2	TRBJ2-5	TGTGCCAGCAGCCAACCGGGGACAGCCCAAGAGACCCAGTACTTC	CASSQPGTAQETQYF
-	-	TRBV18	TRBJ2-1	TGTGCCAGCTCACCACCACAGGGTCGGCACAATGAGCAGTTCTTC	CASSPPQGRHNEQFF
-	TRBD1	TRBV5-1	TRBJ2-3	TGCGCCAGCAGCTTCGGACAGGGGGCGTCAGCAGATACGCAGTATTTT	CASSFGQGASADTQYF
once	TRBD2	TRBV5-4	TRBJ2-3	TGTGCCACCAGATGGGGCGGCGGGGGGGTTCGCACAGATACGCAGTATTTT	CATRWGGGGVRTDTQYF
-	TRBD1	TRBV7-9	TRBJ1-5	TGTGCCAGCAGCCCTGGCGGGGGACAGGGGAGCAATCAGCCCCAGCATTTT	CASSPGGGQGSNQPQHF
-	-	TRBV10-3	TRBJ1-3	TGTGCCATCGGATCAGGGAGGGGAGGAAACACCATATATTTT	CAIGSGRGGNTIYF
few	TRBD1	TRBV13	TRBJ1-2	TGTGCCAGCAGCTCGCCACACAGGGGTTTCTATGGCTACACCTTC	CASSSPHRGFYGYTF
many	-	TRBV5-1	TRBJ1-1	TGCGCCAGCAGCTTGGACCTAACTGAAGCTTTCTTT	CASSLDLTEAFF
-	-	TRBV4-2	TRBJ2-6	TGTGCCAGCAGCCAAGAGGGCCTGGAGGGGGGGGCCAACGTCCTGACTTTC	CASSQEGLEGGANVLTF
-	-	TRBV2	TRBJ1-1	TGTGCCAGCACCCCCTTAGGACTCACTCGTGAAGCTTTCTTT	CASTPLGLTREAFF
-	-	TRBV3-1/TRBV3-2	TRBJ1-2	TGTGCCAGCAGCCAACAGGGATCCAACTATGGCTACACCTTC	CASSQQGSNYGYTF
-	-	TRBV11-2	TRBJ2-5	TGTGCCAGCAGCTTCCGGCCGGGGGAGACCCAGTACTTC	CASSFRPGETQYF
-	TRBD1	TRBV7-8	TRBJ2-3	TGTGCCAGCAGCCCGGGACAGACTATTACAGATACGCAGTATTTT	CASSPGQTITDTQYF
-	-	TRBV10-2	TRBJ1-5	TGCGCCAGCAGCTGGGGCCCGGGGGACAATCAGCCCCAGCATTTT	CASSWGPGDNQPQHF
-	-	TRBV10-3	TRBJ2-5	TGTGCCATCAGTGACGGCGACACCCTTCCCGAGACCCAGTACTTC	CAISDGDTLPETQYF
few	TRBD1	TRBV28	TRBJ1-4	TGTGCCAGCAGTCAAAGACAGGGTGGAGGGGAAAAACTGTTTTTT	CASSQRQGGGEKLFF
-	TRBD1	TRBV18	TRBJ2-3	TGTGCCAGCTCACCCCAACAGGGGTGGTCGGTAGATACGCAGTATTTT	CASSPQQGWSVDTQYF
-	TRBD1	TRBV11-3	TRBJ1-4	TGTGCCAGCAGCCCACGCTACAGGGGAGGTTGTGAAAAACTGTTTTTT	CASSPRYRGGCEKLFF
-	TRBD2	TRBV4-1	TRBJ2-1	TGCGCCAGCAGCCGGACCGGGACTAGCGGGGGCGGTGAGCAGTTCTTC	CASSRTGTSGGGEQFF
-	-	TRBV19	TRBJ1-1	TGTGCCAGTAGGCCGGACAGAAAGCCCACTGAAGCTTTCTTT	CASRPDRKPTEAFF
-	-	TRBV7-9	TRBJ2-7	TGTGCCAGCAGCCCTGACTCCTTCGGCGAGCAGTACTTC	CASSPDSFGEQYF
-	TRBD2	TRBV24-1	TRBJ2-1	TGTGCCACCAGTGAACCAAGCGGGGAGATCTACAATGAGCAGTTCTTC	CATSEPSGEIYNEQFF
-	-	TRBV5-4	TRBJ2-7	TGTGCCAGCAGCTTGGCAGGAACCTACGAGCAGTACTTC	CASSLAGTYEQYF
-	TRBD1	TRBV5-1	TRBJ2-7	TGCGCCAGCAGCCCTGGGACAGGGGCCTCCGAGCAGTACTTC	CASSPGTGASEQYF
-	TRBD2	TRBV19	TRBJ2-5	TGTGCCAGTAGTGTGCCTAGCGGGGGCCGCTCGGGGACCCAGTACTTC	CASSVPSGGRSGTQYF
-	-	TRBV6-1	TRBJ2-4	TGTGCCAGCAGTGAACCCCGCGGAGTCGAAAACATTCAGTACTTC	CASSEPRGVENIQYF
once	TRBD2	TRBV7-3	TRBJ2-3	TGTGCCAGCAGCCCAAGTCAGCGGGGGGGCCCAGATACGCAGTATTTT	CASSPSQRGGPDTQYF
-	-	TRBV19	TRBJ1-2	TGTGCCAGTAGTCCCCGGACTGAGAGGAACTATGGCTACACCTTC	CASSPRTERNYGYTF
-	-	TRBV6-1	TRBJ1-4	TGTGCCAGCAGTGATAGGGCGGAGGATGAAAAACTGTTTTTT	CASSDRAEDEKLFF
-	-	TRBV9	TRBJ1-1	TGTGCCAGCAGCGTATTTCCGGGCCCCCAGGGAAGGTTTAAAGCTTTCTTT	CASSVFPGPQGRFKAFF
once	TRBD1	TRBV5-1	TRBJ2-5	TGCGCCAGCAGCGGAACAGGGGCTAAAGGAGAGACCCAGTACTTC	CASSGTGAKGETQYF
-	-	TRBV2	TRBJ2-3	TGTGCCAGCAGTTCCACTAGCACAGATACGCAGTATTTT	CASSSTSTDTQYF
-	TRBD2	TRBV6-5	TRBJ2-1	TGTGCCAGCAGCGGTCGGCGGGGGGATTACAATGAGCAGTTCTTC	CASSGRRGDYNEQFF
-	-	TRBV2	TRBJ2-3	TGTGCCAGCACCTTGACAAACCCTATTACAGATACGCAGTATTTT	CASTLTNPITDTQYF
once	TRBD1	TRBV7-9	TRBJ1-1	TGTGTCAGCAGAAAGGGACAGGGAAACACTGAAGCTTTCTTT	CVSRKGQGNTEAFF
-	TRBD2	TRBV11-2	TRBJ2-1	TGTGCCAGCAGCTCATTAGCGGGGCACCAGTACAATGAGCAGTTCTTC	CASSSLAGHQYNEQFF
-	TRBD1	TRBV24-1	TRBJ2-3	TGTGCCACCAGTGATTCATCCGGGACAGCCCGACTCACAGATACGCAGTATTTT	CATSDSSGTARLTDTQYF
-	-	TRBV21-1	TRBJ2-3	TGTGCCAGCAGCACGGCCCAGGACAGCAAACGCACAGATACGCAGTATTTT	CASSTAQDSKRTDTQYF
-	-	TRBV5-1	TRBJ1-2	TGCGCCAGCAGCTTGGAGGGGCCCACCCTAGGCTATGGCTACACCTTC	CASSLEGPTLGYGYTF